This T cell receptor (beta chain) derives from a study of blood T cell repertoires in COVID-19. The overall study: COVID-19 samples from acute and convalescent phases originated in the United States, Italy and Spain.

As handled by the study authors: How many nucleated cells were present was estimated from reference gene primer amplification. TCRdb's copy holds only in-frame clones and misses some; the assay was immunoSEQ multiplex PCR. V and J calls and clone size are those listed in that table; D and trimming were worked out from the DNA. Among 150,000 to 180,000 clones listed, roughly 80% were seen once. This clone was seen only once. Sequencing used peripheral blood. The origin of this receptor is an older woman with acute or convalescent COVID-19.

The CDR3 sequence: CASSQASSHYGYTF. The CDR3, as DNA: TGTGCCAGCAGCCAAGCATCGAGCCACTATGGCTACACCTTC. The J gene is TRBJ1-2, the V gene TRBV3-1 (or the pseudogene TRBV3-2); D is ambiguous. Trimming removed 1 base from V and 3 bases from J, with 9 bases in between. Germline V lookup: CDR1 LGHDT, CDR2 YNNKEL (reference sequence). The CDR3 extends over 14 amino acids.